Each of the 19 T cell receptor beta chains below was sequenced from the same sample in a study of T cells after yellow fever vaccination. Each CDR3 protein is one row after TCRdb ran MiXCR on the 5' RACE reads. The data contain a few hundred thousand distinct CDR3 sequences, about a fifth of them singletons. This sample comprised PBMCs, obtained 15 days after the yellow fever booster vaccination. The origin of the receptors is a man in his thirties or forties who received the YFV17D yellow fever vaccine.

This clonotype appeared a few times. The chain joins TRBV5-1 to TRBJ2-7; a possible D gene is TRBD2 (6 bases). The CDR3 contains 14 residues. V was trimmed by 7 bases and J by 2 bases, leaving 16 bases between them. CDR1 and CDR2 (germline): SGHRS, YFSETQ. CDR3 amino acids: CASSSGTQTYEQYF. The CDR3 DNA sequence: TGCGCCAGCTCGTCGGGGACTCAGACCTACGAGCAGTACTTC.

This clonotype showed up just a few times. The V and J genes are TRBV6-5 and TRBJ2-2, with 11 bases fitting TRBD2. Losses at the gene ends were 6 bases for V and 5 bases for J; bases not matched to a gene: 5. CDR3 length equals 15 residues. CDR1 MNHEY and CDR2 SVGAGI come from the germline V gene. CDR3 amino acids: CASRRRTSGTGELFF. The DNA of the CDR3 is TGTGCCAGCAGACGTAGGACTAGCGGGACCGGGGAGCTGTTTTTT.

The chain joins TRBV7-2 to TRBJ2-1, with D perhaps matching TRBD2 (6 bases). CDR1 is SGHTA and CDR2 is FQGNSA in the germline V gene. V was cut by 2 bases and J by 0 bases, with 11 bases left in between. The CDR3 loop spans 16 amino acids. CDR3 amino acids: CASSLSSDHSYNEQFF. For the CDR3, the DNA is TGTGCCAGCAGCTTATCTAGCGACCACTCCTACAATGAGCAGTTCTTC.

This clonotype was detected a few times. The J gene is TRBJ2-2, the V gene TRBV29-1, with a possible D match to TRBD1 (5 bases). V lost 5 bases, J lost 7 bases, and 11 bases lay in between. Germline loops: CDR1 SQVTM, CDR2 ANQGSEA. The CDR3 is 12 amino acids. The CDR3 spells CSVSGYVGELFF. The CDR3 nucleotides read TGCAGCGTTTCAGGGTACGTCGGGGAGCTGTTTTTT.

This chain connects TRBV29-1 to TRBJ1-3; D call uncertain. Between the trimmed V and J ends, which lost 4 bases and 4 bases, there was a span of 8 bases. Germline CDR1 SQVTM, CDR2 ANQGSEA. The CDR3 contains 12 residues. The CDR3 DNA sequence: TGCAGCGTTGCGTCAGGCGGAAACACCATATATTTT. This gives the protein CSVASGGNTIYF.

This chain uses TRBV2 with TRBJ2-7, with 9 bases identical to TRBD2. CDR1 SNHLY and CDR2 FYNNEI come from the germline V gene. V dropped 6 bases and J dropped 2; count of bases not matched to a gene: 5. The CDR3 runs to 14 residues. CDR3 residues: CASRTSGQAYEQYF. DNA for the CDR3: TGTGCCAGCAGGACTAGCGGCCAGGCCTACGAGCAGTACTTC.

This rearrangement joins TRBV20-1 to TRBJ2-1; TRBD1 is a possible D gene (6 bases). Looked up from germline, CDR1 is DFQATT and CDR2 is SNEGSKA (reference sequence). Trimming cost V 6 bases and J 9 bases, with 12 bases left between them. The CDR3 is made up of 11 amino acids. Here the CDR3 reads CSATGSGEQFF. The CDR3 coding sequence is TGCAGTGCCACAGGGTCGGGTGAGCAGTTCTTC.

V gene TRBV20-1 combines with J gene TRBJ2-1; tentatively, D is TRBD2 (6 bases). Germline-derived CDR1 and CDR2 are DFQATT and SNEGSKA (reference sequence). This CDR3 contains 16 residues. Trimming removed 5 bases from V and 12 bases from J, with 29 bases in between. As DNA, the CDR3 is TGCAGTGCTCTAGCGTTAGTGTCCTCCTACAATGAGAGGCAGTTCTTC. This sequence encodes CSALALVSSYNERQFF.

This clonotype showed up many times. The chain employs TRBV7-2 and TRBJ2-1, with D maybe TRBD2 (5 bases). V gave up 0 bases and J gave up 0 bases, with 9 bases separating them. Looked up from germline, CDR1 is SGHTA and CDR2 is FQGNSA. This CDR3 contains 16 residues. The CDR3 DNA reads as TGTGCCAGCAGCTTAGCCGGAGGTGCCTCCTACAATGAGCAGTTCTTC. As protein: CASSLAGGASYNEQFF.

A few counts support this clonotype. In nucleotides, the CDR3 is TGTGCCAGCAAGCTAGCGGGAGTAAATGAGCAGTTCTTC. It yields the protein CASKLAGVNEQFF. The gene calls are TRBV2 and TRBJ2-1; 10 bases line up with TRBD2. V was pared by 7 bases and J by 7 bases, with 4 bases of the junction left unmatched. CDR3 length: 13 amino acids. Looked up from germline, CDR1 is SNHLY and CDR2 is FYNNEI. The whole variable domain, remainder taken from reference TRBV2 and TRBJ2-1, is EPEVTQTPSHQVTQMGQEVILRCVPISNHLYFYWYRQILGQKVEFLVSFYNNEISEKSEIFDDQFSVERPDGSNFTLKIRSTKLEDSAMYFCASKLAGVNEQFFGPGTRLTVL.

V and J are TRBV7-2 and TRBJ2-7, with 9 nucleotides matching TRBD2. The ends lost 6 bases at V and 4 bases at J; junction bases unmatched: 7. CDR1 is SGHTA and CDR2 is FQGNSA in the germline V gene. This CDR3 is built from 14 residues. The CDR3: CASRGTSSPYEQYF. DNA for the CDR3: TGTGCCAGCAGGGGGACTAGCTCTCCGTACGAGCAGTACTTC.

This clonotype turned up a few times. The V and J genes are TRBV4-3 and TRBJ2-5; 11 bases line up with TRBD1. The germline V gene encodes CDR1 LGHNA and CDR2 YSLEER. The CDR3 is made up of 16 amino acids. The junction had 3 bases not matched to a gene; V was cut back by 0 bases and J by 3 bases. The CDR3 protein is CASSQDGTGGKETQYF. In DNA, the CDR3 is TGCGCCAGCAGCCAAGACGGGACAGGGGGTAAAGAGACCCAGTACTTC.

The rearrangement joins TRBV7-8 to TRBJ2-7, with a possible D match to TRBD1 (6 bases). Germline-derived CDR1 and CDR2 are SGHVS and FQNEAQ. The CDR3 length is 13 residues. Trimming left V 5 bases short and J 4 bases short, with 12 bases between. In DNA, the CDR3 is TGTGCCAGCAGCACGGACAGTGTGTACGAGCAGTACTTC. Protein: CASSTDSVYEQYF.

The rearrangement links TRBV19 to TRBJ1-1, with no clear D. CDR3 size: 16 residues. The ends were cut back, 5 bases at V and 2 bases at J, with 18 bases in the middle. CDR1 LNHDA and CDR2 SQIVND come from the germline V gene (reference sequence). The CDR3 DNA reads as TGTGCCAGTAGTCCGATGCCACCGAGGGTTAACACTGAAGCTTTCTTT. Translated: CASSPMPPRVNTEAFF.

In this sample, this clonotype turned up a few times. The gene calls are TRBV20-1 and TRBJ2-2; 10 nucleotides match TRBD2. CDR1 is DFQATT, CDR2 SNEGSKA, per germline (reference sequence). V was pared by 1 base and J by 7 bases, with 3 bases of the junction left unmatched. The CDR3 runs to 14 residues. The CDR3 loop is CSARVLAGDGELFF. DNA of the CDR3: TGCAGTGCTAGAGTGCTAGCGGGAGACGGGGAGCTGTTTTTT.

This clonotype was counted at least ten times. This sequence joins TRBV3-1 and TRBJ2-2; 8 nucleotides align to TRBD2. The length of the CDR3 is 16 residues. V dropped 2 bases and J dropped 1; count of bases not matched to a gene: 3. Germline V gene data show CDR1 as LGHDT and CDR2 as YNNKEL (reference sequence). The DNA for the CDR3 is TGTGCCAGCAGCCAAACTAGCGGAGTGAACACCGGGGAGCTGTTTTTT. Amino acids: CASSQTSGVNTGELFF. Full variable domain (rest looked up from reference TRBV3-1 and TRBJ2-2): DTAVSQTPKYLVTQMGNDKSIKCEQNLGHDTMYWYKQDSKKFLKIMFSYNNKELIINETVPNRFSPKSPDKAHLNLHINSLELGDSAVYFCASSQTSGVNTGELFFGEGSRLTVL.

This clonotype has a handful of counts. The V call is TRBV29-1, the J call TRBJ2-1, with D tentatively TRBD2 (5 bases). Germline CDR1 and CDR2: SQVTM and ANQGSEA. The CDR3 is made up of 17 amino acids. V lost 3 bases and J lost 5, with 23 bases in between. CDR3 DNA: TGCAGCGTTGAGAGGCTAGCCCGGGTCTCTAAGAACAATGAGCAGTTCTTC. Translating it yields CSVERLARVSKNNEQFF.

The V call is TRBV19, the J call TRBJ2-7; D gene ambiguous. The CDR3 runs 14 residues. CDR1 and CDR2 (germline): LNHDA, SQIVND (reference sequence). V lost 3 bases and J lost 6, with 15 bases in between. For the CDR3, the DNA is TGTGCCAGTAGTATGGGCAGGTCCGTCGGCGAGCAGTACTTC. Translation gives CASSMGRSVGEQYF.

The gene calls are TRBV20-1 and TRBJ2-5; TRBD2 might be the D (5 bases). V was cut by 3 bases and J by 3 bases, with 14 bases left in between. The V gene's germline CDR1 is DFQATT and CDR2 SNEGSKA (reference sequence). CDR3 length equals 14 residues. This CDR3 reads CSARAGEEEETQYF. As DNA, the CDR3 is TGCAGTGCTAGGGCTGGAGAGGAGGAAGAGACCCAGTACTTC.